This is a list of T cell receptor beta chains from one sample in a study of glioma-infiltrating T cells after dendritic cell vaccination. Sequencing was performed with immunoSEQ multiplex PCR; in TCRdb, only in-frame clones are kept and a portion is missing. This table holds about 100,000 clones, 80% found once. Here the sequenced sample was blood, taken after dendritic cell vaccination. These receptors originate from a human donor with glioblastoma. Each CDR3 is given with its conserved first and last residue. A D gene is named only where the DNA matches it firmly. Clone size is not always given. Where it is, it says once, few, many or a class for expanded clones.

j_gene,v_gene,len,abundance,d_gene,CDR3aa,CDR3nt
TRBJ1-5,TRBV7-9,14,NA,NA,CASSHDRAGQPQHF,TGTGCCAGCAGCCATGACAGAGCCGGTCAGCCCCAGCATTTT
TRBJ1-2,TRBV19,13,few,NA,CATKGQLNYGYTF,TGTGCCACCAAGGGGCAGCTTAACTATGGCTACACCTTC
TRBJ2-7,TRBV29-1,13,NA,NA,CSVDFTGSYEQYF,TGCAGCGTTGATTTCACAGGATCCTACGAGCAGTACTTC
TRBJ1-2,TRBV19,14,NA,TRBD1,CASRGQGFNYGYTF,TGTGCCAGTAGGGGACAGGGGTTTAACTATGGCTACACCTTC
TRBJ2-1,TRBV27,13,NA,NA,CASSFRGWDEQFF,TGTGCCAGCAGTTTCAGGGGCTGGGATGAGCAGTTCTTC
TRBJ1-2,TRBV7-9,13,NA,NA,CASSFRDNYGYTF,TGTGCCAGCAGCTTCAGGGATAACTATGGCTACACCTTC
TRBJ1-5,TRBV7-2,13,few,NA,CASSLALDQPQHF,TGTGCCAGCAGCTTAGCTCTCGATCAGCCCCAGCATTTT
TRBJ2-7,TRBV29-1,12,few,TRBD1,CSVRTGVYEQYF,TGCAGCGTAAGGACAGGGGTCTACGAGCAGTACTTC
TRBJ2-7,TRBV4-1,15,once,TRBD2,CASSLLAGGRYEQYF,TGCGCCAGCAGCCTTCTAGCGGGAGGCCGCTACGAGCAGTACTTC
TRBJ2-1,TRBV7-5,13,NA,NA,CASSHASENEQFF,TGTGCCAGCAGCCACGCTAGTGAAAATGAGCAGTTCTTC
TRBJ1-1,TRBV9,15,NA,TRBD1,CASSPRDRGGTEAFF,TGTGCCAGCAGCCCTCGGGACAGGGGGGGGACTGAAGCTTTCTTT
TRBJ1-4,TRBV30,16,few,NA,CAWSAMWGPTNEKLFF,TGTGCCTGGAGTGCGATGTGGGGGCCCACTAATGAAAAACTGTTTTTT
TRBJ2-1,TRBV5-1,15,NA,TRBD2,CASSLDGGAYNEQFF,TGCGCCAGCAGCTTGGACGGGGGGGCATACAATGAGCAGTTCTTC
TRBJ1-4,TRBV27,14,NA,NA,CASSPGYPGEKLFF,TGTGCCAGCAGCCCGGGGTATCCGGGGGAAAAACTGTTTTTT
TRBJ2-1,TRBV7-3,16,NA,NA,CASSPGFVSSYNEQFF,TGTGCCAGCAGCCCCGGGTTCGTCAGCTCCTACAATGAGCAGTTCTTC
TRBJ1-3,TRBV9,15,NA,TRBD1,CASSRDRQTGNTIYF,TGTGCCAGCAGTAGGGACAGGCAAACTGGAAACACCATATATTTT
TRBJ1-1,TRBV30,15,NA,TRBD1,CAWSRSFRGLTEAFF,TGTGCCTGGAGTCGCTCGTTCAGGGGGCTGACTGAAGCTTTCTTT
TRBJ1-1,TRBV5-1,15,NA,TRBD1,CASSAQGQKNTEAFF,TGCGCCAGCAGCGCTCAGGGACAGAAGAACACTGAAGCTTTCTTT
TRBJ2-7,TRBV29-1,12,NA,NA,CSALRDSYEQYF,TGCAGCGCACTACGGGACTCCTACGAGCAGTACTTC
TRBJ2-7,TRBV29-1,13,NA,TRBD2,CSVRLAGGVEQYF,TGCAGCGTGCGACTAGCGGGGGGGGTTGAGCAGTACTTC
TRBJ2-4,TRBV2,12,NA,TRBD1,CASSDRVNIQYF,TGTGCCAGCAGCGACAGGGTAAACATTCAGTACTTC
TRBJ2-2,TRBV4-2,17,NA,TRBD2,CASSQDWASGRTGELFF,TGTGCCAGCAGCCAAGATTGGGCCAGCGGGAGGACCGGGGAGCTGTTTTTT
TRBJ2-3,TRBV5-4,15,NA,TRBD2,CASSWTSGKTDTQYF,TGTGCCAGCAGCTGGACTAGCGGGAAGACAGATACGCAGTATTTT
TRBJ2-1,TRBV7-9,15,NA,NA,CASSSRLVSYNEQFF,TGTGCCAGCAGCTCACGACTAGTTTCCTACAATGAGCAGTTCTTC
TRBJ1-3,TRBV7-9,12,NA,NA,CASSSTGNTIYF,TGTGCCAGCAGCTCCACAGGCAACACCATATATTTT
TRBJ2-3,TRBV30,15,NA,TRBD2,CAWSLTGRGTDTQYF,TGTGCCTGGAGTTTAACGGGGAGGGGCACAGATACGCAGTATTTT
TRBJ2-5,TRBV21-1,17,NA,NA,CASSILLSGSKGETQYF,TGTGCCAGCAGCATTCTTCTCTCGGGGTCTAAGGGAGAGACCCAGTACTTC
TRBJ2-3,TRBV5-6,15,NA,NA,CASSFRAGSTDTQYF,TGTGCCAGCAGCTTCCGCGCAGGGAGCACAGATACGCAGTATTTT
TRBJ2-7,TRBV10-3,12,NA,NA,CAISVGGYEQYF,TGTGCCATCAGTGTGGGGGGCTACGAGCAGTACTTC
TRBJ2-3,TRBV15,20,NA,TRBD2,CATSRDPLTSGGLRTDTQYF,TGTGCCACCAGCAGAGATCCCCTCACTAGCGGGGGGCTCCGCACAGATACGCAGTATTTT
TRBJ2-7,TRBV6-1,13,few,NA,CASRTTGSHEQYF,TGTGCCAGCAGGACCACAGGGTCCCACGAGCAGTACTTC
TRBJ2-7,TRBV5-1,14,once,NA,CASSLWEQAGEQYF,TGCGCCAGCAGCTTGTGGGAACAGGCAGGGGAGCAGTACTTC
TRBJ2-7,TRBV5-6,12,NA,NA,CASSLALYEQYF,TGTGCCAGCAGCTTGGCGTTGTACGAGCAGTACTTC
TRBJ1-1,TRBV15,13,NA,NA,CATSRDRGSEAFF,TGTGCCACCAGCAGAGATCGGGGGAGTGAAGCTTTCTTT
TRBJ1-3,TRBV4-2,15,NA,NA,CASSPPGISGNTIYF,TGTGCCAGCAGCCCGCCAGGGATCTCTGGAAACACCATATATTTT